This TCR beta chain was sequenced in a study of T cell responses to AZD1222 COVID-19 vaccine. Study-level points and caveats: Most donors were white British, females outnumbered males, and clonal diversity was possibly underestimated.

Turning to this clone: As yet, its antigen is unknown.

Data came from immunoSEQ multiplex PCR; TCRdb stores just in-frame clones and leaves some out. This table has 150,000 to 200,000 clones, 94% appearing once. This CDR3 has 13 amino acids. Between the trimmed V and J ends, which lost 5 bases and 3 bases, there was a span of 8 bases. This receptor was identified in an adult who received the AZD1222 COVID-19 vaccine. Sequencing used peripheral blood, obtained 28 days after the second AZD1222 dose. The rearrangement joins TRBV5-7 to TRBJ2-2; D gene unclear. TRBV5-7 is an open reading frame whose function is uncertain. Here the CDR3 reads CASRCQDTGELFF. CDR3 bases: TGTGCCAGCAGGTGTCAGGACACCGGGGAGCTGTTTTTT.